A selection of T cell receptor beta chains follows, all from one sample in a study of blood T cells in healthy people across ages. MiXCR was run by TCRdb on the 5' RACE reads, yielding one entry per CDR3 protein. Found here are 1.6 million or so distinct CDR3 sequences, almost 35% of them singletons; the top ten hold approximately 10%. Sequencing was done on a sample of blood. The receptors stem from a woman under 40 in good health. Each CDR3 is given with its conserved first and last residue. A D gene is named only where the DNA matches it firmly. Clone size is not always given. Where it is, it says once, few, many or a class for expanded clones.

NA,TRBJ1-2,TRBV6-6,NA,TGTGCCAGCAGTCCCCCGGGTAGGGAGGATGGCTACACCTTC,CASSPPGREDGYTF
many,TRBJ2-3,TRBV20-1,TRBD2,TGCAGTGCTAAATCACTAGCGGGAGCAGGAGATACGCAGTATTTT,CSAKSLAGAGDTQYF
NA,TRBJ2-2,TRBV4-1,NA,TGCGCCAGCAGCCAACTCTTCGGCGGGGAGCTGTTTTTT,CASSQLFGGELFF
NA,TRBJ1-1,TRBV2,TRBD1,TGTGCCAGCAGTCTGGACAGGGCGGCTTTCTTT,CASSLDRAAFF
NA,TRBJ2-2,TRBV15,TRBD2,TGTGCCACATCCCTCGGCCGGGAGGTTGTGGCCGGGGAGCGGTTTTTT,CATSLGREVVAGERFF
NA,TRBJ2-1,TRBV20-1,NA,TGCAGTGCCAGACGGCTAGTTAGTCATGAGCAGTTCTTC,CSARRLVSHEQFF
few,TRBJ1-2,TRBV19,TRBD1,TGTGCCAGTAAGCCGGGACAGCACTATGGCTACACCTTC,CASKPGQHYGYTF
NA,TRBJ1-2,TRBV4-1,TRBD1,TGCGCCAGCAGCCTCGTACAACAGGGGGCGAGGGGCTACACCTTC,CASSLVQQGARGYTF
NA,TRBJ2-2,TRBV12-3/TRBV12-4,NA,TGTGCCAGCAAAAATTTGCGAAGGGCGAACACCGGGGAGCTGTTTTTT,CASKNLRRANTGELFF
NA,TRBJ2-1,TRBV19,TRBD1,TGTGCCAGTAGTATGGGGACAGGCACGAATGAGCAGTTCTTC,CASSMGTGTNEQFF
once,TRBJ2-2,TRBV7-6,TRBD1,TGTGCCAGCAGCTGGACAGGGGGTGCCGGGGAGCTGTTTTTT,CASSWTGGAGELFF
few,TRBJ1-1,TRBV20-1,NA,TGCAGTGCTAGAGCCCGACAGAAGAACACTGAAGCTTTCTTT,CSARARQKNTEAFF
NA,TRBJ1-2,TRBV28,TRBD1,TGTGCCAGCAGTAGGACAGGGCACTATGGCTACACCTTC,CASSRTGHYGYTF
NA,TRBJ1-2,TRBV13,TRBD1,TGTGCCAGCAGCTTAGGAGCGAACAGGGGGCGATATGGCTACACCTTC,CASSLGANRGRYGYTF
NA,TRBJ2-1,TRBV12-2,NA,TGTGCAAGTCGCTTAGTCTGCGGGAGTGTTTATGAGCAGTTCTTC,CASRLVCGSVYEQFF
NA,TRBJ2-5,TRBV28,TRBD1,TGTGCCAGCAGTCCCTACAGGGGGAGTGCCCAAGAGACCCAGTACTTC,CASSPYRGSAQETQYF
few,TRBJ2-7,TRBV12-3/TRBV12-4,NA,TGTGCCAGCAGAGCACGGGACCGGGTGGGGGAGCAGTACTTC,CASRARDRVGEQYF
NA,TRBJ2-1,TRBV7-3,NA,TGTGCCAGCAGCCCCGGGCGGCCCAATGAGCAGTTCTTC,CASSPGRPNEQFF
NA,TRBJ2-3,TRBV6-7,TRBD2,TGTGCCAGCAGTTACCCTCTACGGACTAGCGGGGTTGGAGATACGCAGTATTTT,CASSYPLRTSGVGDTQYF
NA,TRBJ2-1,TRBV7-2,NA,TGTGCCAGCAGGGGGAGTCTTGGTATGAATGAGCAGTTCTTC,CASRGSLGMNEQFF
NA,TRBJ2-2,TRBV4-1,NA,TGCGCCAGCACCCGACTAGCGAACACCGGGGAGCTGTTTTTT,CASTRLANTGELFF
NA,TRBJ1-6,TRBV7-8,NA,TGTGCCAGCAGCCCCGGACGGCCCGATAATTCACCCCTCCACTTT,CASSPGRPDNSPLHF
few,TRBJ2-5,TRBV2,NA,TGTGCCAGCAGTGATGGGCCCCTACAAGAGACCCAGTACTTC,CASSDGPLQETQYF
few,TRBJ2-7,TRBV28,TRBD1,TGTGCCAGCAGAGACCGGACAGGGTCCTCCTACGAGCAGTACTTC,CASRDRTGSSYEQYF
once,TRBJ2-7,TRBV12-3/TRBV12-4,TRBD2,TGTGCCAGCAGTTTGACAAGCGGGAGTACCGCCTACAATGAGCAGTACTTC,CASSLTSGSTAYNEQYF
NA,TRBJ2-5,TRBV20-1,TRBD2,TGCAGTGCTCCCCGAGCGGGAGCGGGACACAATGAGCAGTACTTC,CSAPRAGAGHNEQYF
many,TRBJ2-7,TRBV5-1,NA,TGCGCCAGCAGCCCGTCGGCCCTCAGCTCCTACGAGCAGTACTTC,CASSPSALSSYEQYF
NA,TRBJ2-2,TRBV5-5,TRBD1,TGTGCCAGCACCCAACCGACAGGGGGCTTTTTCTTTCCCGGGGAGCTGTTTTTT,CASTQPTGGFFFPGELFF
NA,TRBJ1-4,TRBV5-6,NA,TGTGCCAGCAGCGTGATGGGGGAGAAGGCTAATGAAAAACGGTTTTTT,CASSVMGEKANEKRFF
few,TRBJ2-1,TRBV20-1,NA,TGCAGTGCTAGAGATCCCGTGCGGGGATACAATGAGCAGTTCTTC,CSARDPVRGYNEQFF
NA,TRBJ2-5,TRBV7-7,NA,TGTGCCAGCAGCAAGGGAGACAGAGTGGGGTACCAAGAGACCCAGTACTTC,CASSKGDRVGYQETQYF
NA,TRBJ2-2,TRBV12-3/TRBV12-4,TRBD1,TGTGCCAGCAGTCTCCCGGGACAGATCACCGGGGAGCTGTTTTTT,CASSLPGQITGELFF
few,TRBJ1-2,TRBV7-9,TRBD1,TGTGCCAGCACCGTGGACAGGGGCGGCTACACCTTC,CASTVDRGGYTF
few,TRBJ2-5,TRBV5-1,NA,TGCGCCAGCAGCACATGGGAGGAACAAGAGACCCAGTACTTC,CASSTWEEQETQYF
few,TRBJ2-5,TRBV7-9,NA,TGTGCCAGCATCGAGCGGACGGGGTCGGAGACCCAGTACTTC,CASIERTGSETQYF
NA,TRBJ2-7,TRBV5-1,NA,TGCGCCAGCGGCTGGGCTACTTCGTCCTACGAGCAGTACTTC,CASGWATSSYEQYF
NA,TRBJ2-2,TRBV7-2,NA,TGTGCCAGCAGCTTTTATCAGACCGGGGAGCTGTTTTTT,CASSFYQTGELFF
NA,TRBJ2-2,TRBV4-1,TRBD2,TGCGCCAGCAGCCCCCCTCTCATAACTAGCGGAGGGGGGAACACCGGGGAGCTGTTTTTT,CASSPPLITSGGGNTGELFF
NA,TRBJ2-7,TRBV30,TRBD1,TGTGCCTGGAGCGGCTGGCAGGGGGCGTACGAGCAGTACTTC,CAWSGWQGAYEQYF
many,TRBJ2-7,TRBV29-1,TRBD2,TGCAGCGTTGAAGACGGCGGGAGCTCCCCCAAAGTTTGTGAGCAGTACTTC,CSVEDGGSSPKVCEQYF
NA,TRBJ2-4,TRBV7-2,NA,TGTGCCAGCAGCTTAGTAGGCCCCCTCGATTCGTACTTC,CASSLVGPLDSYF
few,TRBJ2-3,TRBV7-9,NA,TGTGCCAGCAGCTCCCGCCGGGGGCGCACAGATACGCAGTATTTT,CASSSRRGRTDTQYF
NA,TRBJ2-1,TRBV6-5,TRBD2,TGTGCCAGCAGTTACTCAGCGGGAGCACACAATGAGCAGTTCTTC,CASSYSAGAHNEQFF
few,TRBJ1-5,TRBV30,NA,TGTGCCTGGACGGATGGCAATCAGCCCCAGCATTTT,CAWTDGNQPQHF
few,TRBJ2-5,TRBV20-1,TRBD2,TGCAGTGCTAGACTTGGGACTAGCGGGACAGAGACCCAGTACTTC,CSARLGTSGTETQYF
NA,TRBJ2-2,TRBV4-2,NA,TGTGCCAGCAGCCGCTTAGCCCTGATCACCGGGGAGCTGTTTTTT,CASSRLALITGELFF
many,TRBJ2-7,TRBV7-9,NA,TGTGCCAGCAGCCCGCCGCGGGGCTACGAGCAGTACTTC,CASSPPRGYEQYF
NA,TRBJ2-7,TRBV18,NA,TGTGCCAGCTCACCACCGCCGGGGGTAGTGGGGTCCTACGAGCAGTACTTC,CASSPPPGVVGSYEQYF
many,TRBJ2-7,TRBV6-5,TRBD1,TGTGCCAGCAGGCCCGACTGGACAGGGGCGCACGAGCAGTACTTC,CASRPDWTGAHEQYF
once,TRBJ1-5,TRBV4-2,TRBD1,TGTGCCAGCAGGGCCGACAGGGGGGATCAGCCCCAGCATTTT,CASRADRGDQPQHF
NA,TRBJ2-5,TRBV5-1,NA,TGCGCCAGCAGCTTGGGAGTGGGCAGGGGCCAAGAGACCCAGTACTTC,CASSLGVGRGQETQYF
NA,TRBJ2-3,TRBV12-3/TRBV12-4,NA,TGTGCCAGCAGTTTTGAAGGACCCTCAATGGGGCAGTATTTT,CASSFEGPSMGQYF
few,TRBJ1-4,TRBV12-3/TRBV12-4,NA,TGTGCCAGCAGTTGGACGTCAACTAATGAAGAACTGTTTTTT,CASSWTSTNEELFF
many,TRBJ2-5,TRBV29-1,NA,TGCAGCGTTGGGCTGGGAGATCGGGAGACCCAGTACTTC,CSVGLGDRETQYF
NA,TRBJ2-3,TRBV5-1,TRBD2,TGCGCCAGCAGAGCGGGAGGGCCGGGGACAGATACGCAGTATTTT,CASRAGGPGTDTQYF